This entry describes one TCR beta chain. The clone's antigen remains unknown. Nothing much larger sits one base from this clone, and base qualities are not available. V loses 4 bases, J loses 0 bases, and the germline ends lie 16 bases apart. The CDR3 numbers 17 residues from cysteine through phenylalanine. Solely the CDR3 DNA is kept, with 51 bases framed from the first base. Reading the germline V gene gives CDR1 SNHLY and CDR2 FYNNEI. This sample was taken from a study of cytomegalovirus exposure and HLA in healthy donors (dated by TCRdb to about 2017). In the study overall: According to a later analysis, the 100 to 150 validation repertoires were produced on the same platform as the roughly 600 repertoires of the first cohort. The study aimed to test whether signatures of past pathogen exposure could be identified by cataloging public T cell receptors. Besides the first cohort of around 700 subjects, a separate validation cohort made up of roughly 120 different subjects was used. To predict cytomegalovirus infection status, the study combined high-throughput TCR immunosequencing, statistical association of individual TCRs with disease status, and machine learning.

The library was produced with the immunoSEQ multiplex PCR assay. Concerning the study's data processing: A statistical classification framework was built to diagnose cytomegalovirus status from the catalog of TCR beta chain sequences. Not all clones reach the TCRdb copy of this immuneACCESS table, which keeps in-frame sequences only. Checked studies attribute under half of the gap to unresolved V genes and leave the rest unexplained. Clone size and the V and J calls come from that table; the DNA yielded D and trimming. The sample yields under 150,000 clones; approximately 90% were counted once. The ten top clones hold roughly 2% of the sample. The donors were included in the validation cohort of approximately 130 subjects, a group kept apart from the roughly 680-subject first cohort. Here is what the overall study found, with its caveats: Subsequent analysis determined that TCRs grouped into clusters in the first cohort also showed a tendency toward co-occurrence across the 90 to 150 validation repertoires, and 94% of cluster scores exceeded 0. In vitro tests confirmed that a few of the cytomegalovirus-associated TCR beta chains recognize cytomegalovirus antigens. A later analysis lacked HLA typing for the validation cohort, so it scored co-occurrence in that cohort across all 120 or so repertoires. Most TCR sequences were seen in very few donors, while some public TCRs were found in many individuals. The study listed 150 to 200 TCR beta chains as associated with cytomegalovirus. The classifier was reported to diagnose cytomegalovirus status with high specificity and sensitivity in both the original cohort and the validation cohort. The authors suggested that the approach could potentially be extended to other disease states and immunological phenotypes.

The rearranged chain carries TRBV2 and TRBJ1-5; TRBD1 is perhaps the D gene, given 5 matching bases. The clonotype was recovered from a woman under 30 in good health and CMV-seronegative. Input material: PBMCs. Here is the DNA: TGTGCCAGCAGTGTCACACTTCAGGGATATAGCAATCAGCCCCAGCATTTT. It translates as CASSVTLQGYSNQPQHF.